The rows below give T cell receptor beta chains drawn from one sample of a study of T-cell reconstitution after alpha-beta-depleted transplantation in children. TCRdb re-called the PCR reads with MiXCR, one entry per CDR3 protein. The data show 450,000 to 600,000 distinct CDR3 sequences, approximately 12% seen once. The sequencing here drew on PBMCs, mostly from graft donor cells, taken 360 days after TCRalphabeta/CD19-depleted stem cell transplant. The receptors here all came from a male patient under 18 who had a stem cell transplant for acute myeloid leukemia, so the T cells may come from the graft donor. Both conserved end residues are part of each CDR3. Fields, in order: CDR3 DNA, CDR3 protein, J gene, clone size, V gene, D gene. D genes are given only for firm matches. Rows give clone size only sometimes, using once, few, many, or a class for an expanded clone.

CDR3nt: TGCGCCAGCAGCTCTCCTAGCGGGAGCTACGAGCAGTACTTC
CDR3aa: CASSSPSGSYEQYF
j_gene: TRBJ2-7
abundance: -
v_gene: TRBV5-1
d_gene: TRBD2

CDR3nt: TGCGCCAGCAGCCCCTGGACAGGAGCTCCCACAGATACGCAGTATTTT
CDR3aa: CASSPWTGAPTDTQYF
j_gene: TRBJ2-3
abundance: few
v_gene: TRBV5-1
d_gene: TRBD1

CDR3nt: TGTGCCAGCAGCCCCGACTACCAAAGCTCCTACAATGAGCAGTTCTTC
CDR3aa: CASSPDYQSSYNEQFF
j_gene: TRBJ2-1
abundance: few
v_gene: TRBV7-3
d_gene: -

CDR3nt: TGCAGCGTTGGGACTAGCGGGAGGCCGCTCTCCTACAATGAGCAGTTCTTC
CDR3aa: CSVGTSGRPLSYNEQFF
j_gene: TRBJ2-1
abundance: -
v_gene: TRBV29-1
d_gene: TRBD2

CDR3nt: TGTGCCAGCAGTTACGGAGACGGAGGATATAGCAATCAGCCCCAGCATTTT
CDR3aa: CASSYGDGGYSNQPQHF
j_gene: TRBJ1-5
abundance: -
v_gene: TRBV6-5
d_gene: -

CDR3nt: TGTGCCAGCAGCTTAACGGGGCAGCGGATAGGAGATGAGCAGTTCTTC
CDR3aa: CASSLTGQRIGDEQFF
j_gene: TRBJ2-1
abundance: -
v_gene: TRBV7-3
d_gene: -

CDR3nt: TGTGCCAGCAGCCTTGGACTAGCGGGAGGACTAGCCAAAAACATTCAGTACTTC
CDR3aa: CASSLGLAGGLAKNIQYF
j_gene: TRBJ2-4
abundance: -
v_gene: TRBV4-2
d_gene: TRBD2

CDR3nt: TGTGCCAGCATCAAGAACGGGTTTTATAGCAATCAGCCCCAGCATTTT
CDR3aa: CASIKNGFYSNQPQHF
j_gene: TRBJ1-5
abundance: few
v_gene: TRBV28
d_gene: -

CDR3nt: TGTGCCAGCAGCCCCATCATCGACAGGGGTGCCCGGTACGAGCAGTACTTC
CDR3aa: CASSPIIDRGARYEQYF
j_gene: TRBJ2-7
abundance: many
v_gene: TRBV28
d_gene: TRBD1

CDR3nt: TGTGCCTGGGCCAGGGAGACAGTAAACACTGAAGCTTTCTTT
CDR3aa: CAWARETVNTEAFF
j_gene: TRBJ1-1
abundance: -
v_gene: TRBV30
d_gene: -

CDR3nt: TGCAGCGATCGGGGACTAGCGGGAAGGAATGAGCAGTTCTTC
CDR3aa: CSDRGLAGRNEQFF
j_gene: TRBJ2-1
abundance: -
v_gene: TRBV29-1
d_gene: TRBD2

CDR3nt: TGCAGTGCTAGAGTAGCGGGGACCTACAATGAGCAGTTCTTC
CDR3aa: CSARVAGTYNEQFF
j_gene: TRBJ2-1
abundance: -
v_gene: TRBV20-1
d_gene: TRBD2

CDR3nt: TGCAGTGCTAGATCCACTACCGCCTACAATGAGCAGTTCTTC
CDR3aa: CSARSTTAYNEQFF
j_gene: TRBJ2-1
abundance: few
v_gene: TRBV20-1
d_gene: -

CDR3nt: TGCAGCGTTGAAGACGAGCGGGAGGGACCCTACGAGCAGTACTTC
CDR3aa: CSVEDEREGPYEQYF
j_gene: TRBJ2-7
abundance: many
v_gene: TRBV29-1
d_gene: TRBD2

CDR3nt: TGCAGTGCTCGGACTAGCGGGAACAGTTACGAGCAGTACTTC
CDR3aa: CSARTSGNSYEQYF
j_gene: TRBJ2-7
abundance: few
v_gene: TRBV20-1
d_gene: TRBD2

CDR3nt: TGCAGCGTTGAGGTCAGGGTAGAGACCCAGTACTTC
CDR3aa: CSVEVRVETQYF
j_gene: TRBJ2-5
abundance: many
v_gene: TRBV29-1
d_gene: -

CDR3nt: TGTGCCAGCAGCCAAGATAATTCGATTTACACCGGGGAGCTGTTTTTT
CDR3aa: CASSQDNSIYTGELFF
j_gene: TRBJ2-2
abundance: few
v_gene: TRBV14
d_gene: -

CDR3nt: TGCAGTGCCGGACAGGGTATGGCAGAGACCCAGTACTTC
CDR3aa: CSAGQGMAETQYF
j_gene: TRBJ2-5
abundance: many
v_gene: TRBV20-1
d_gene: TRBD1

CDR3nt: TGTGCCAGCAGGGACGATCGGACAGCTCAAAGTCCTAACTATGGCTACACCTTC
CDR3aa: CASRDDRTAQSPNYGYTF
j_gene: TRBJ1-2
abundance: few
v_gene: TRBV6-1
d_gene: -

CDR3nt: TGTGCCACCAGCAGAGATTGGGACGATTCCTACGAGCAGTACTTC
CDR3aa: CATSRDWDDSYEQYF
j_gene: TRBJ2-7
abundance: many
v_gene: TRBV15
d_gene: -

CDR3nt: TGCGCCAGCAGCCGAGAGGGCCCCTCCTACGAGCAGTACTTC
CDR3aa: CASSREGPSYEQYF
j_gene: TRBJ2-7
abundance: -
v_gene: TRBV5-1
d_gene: -

CDR3nt: TGCAGTGTTCCAACACTAGCGGGAGAGAACGAGCAGTACTTC
CDR3aa: CSVPTLAGENEQYF
j_gene: TRBJ2-7
abundance: few
v_gene: TRBV20-1
d_gene: TRBD2

CDR3nt: TGCGCCAGCAGCCAAGGAGGTTCGGGTTCCGAGCAGTACTTC
CDR3aa: CASSQGGSGSEQYF
j_gene: TRBJ2-7
abundance: -
v_gene: TRBV4-3
d_gene: -

CDR3nt: TGCAGTGCTAGAACGACCTACTCCTACAATGAGCAGTTCTTC
CDR3aa: CSARTTYSYNEQFF
j_gene: TRBJ2-1
abundance: -
v_gene: TRBV20-1
d_gene: -

CDR3nt: TGCGCCAGCAGCCAAGCAAGGCCGGGAGGGGAGACCCAGTACTTC
CDR3aa: CASSQARPGGETQYF
j_gene: TRBJ2-5
abundance: few
v_gene: TRBV4-3
d_gene: TRBD2

CDR3nt: TGCAGTGCTCCCCTAGCGGGAGCCTACAATGAGCAGTTCTTC
CDR3aa: CSAPLAGAYNEQFF
j_gene: TRBJ2-1
abundance: many
v_gene: TRBV20-1
d_gene: TRBD2